One T cell receptor (beta chain) is described in this entry. The sample originates from a study of blood T cell repertoires in COVID-19. Overall study: The cDNA or gDNA used as material had been derived from T cells, B-cell-depleted T cells, or PBMCs.

The CDR3 extends over 16 amino acids. J gave up 0 bases and V 0 bases, and 4 bases lay outside the gene matches. Per the germline V gene, CDR1 is SGHRS and CDR2 is YFSETQ. Per the study methods: Reference gene primer amplification gave nucleated cell count estimates. Only in-frame clones appear in the TCRdb table, and some are missing; sequencing was by immunoSEQ multiplex PCR. The V and J calls and clone size were taken over from that table, and D and trimming were inferred from the DNA. The table has 250,000 or so clones, 86% seen once; the top ten hold under 3.5%. This chain links TRBV5-1 with TRBJ2-5; TRBD2 matches at 8 bases. Sequencing was carried out using peripheral blood. The source of this sequence is a woman in her thirties with active or convalescent COVID-19. For the CDR3, the DNA is TGCGCCAGCAGCTTGGCGGGGGGGCGTAACCAAGAGACCCAGTACTTC. Translating gives CASSLAGGRNQETQYF.